The T cell receptor beta chain described here comes from a study of graft-versus-host responses after intestinal transplantation. Study summary: Recipients across the board were started on anti-thymocyte globulin induction, then kept on tacrolimus and steroids for about 3 years.

Findings of the study overall: Among recipient marrow samples, GvH clones were found; some appeared first in ileum or blood.

Method: immunoSEQ multiplex PCR; TCRdb's copy keeps in-frame clones and lacks some. The table lists 80,000 or so clones, around 93% of them singletons. With regard to this clone: Its specificity is not known.

The sequence was obtained from a human patient who received an intestinal transplant, so some T cells may come from the graft donor. Here the sequenced sample was PBMCs, taken 98 days after intestinal transplantation.

The CDR3 here is CASSIKASGVSSYNEQFF. The CDR3 DNA is TGTGCCAGTAGTATCAAGGCTAGCGGGGTTAGCTCCTACAATGAGCAGTTCTTC. The rearrangement links TRBV19 to TRBJ2-1; 9 positions match TRBD2. This CDR3 contains 18 residues. Trimming at V came to 3 bases and at J to 0 bases, leaving 9 bases not matched to a gene. The V gene's germline CDR1 is LNHDA and CDR2 SQIVND (reference sequence).